Listed below are T cell receptor beta chains from one sample, sequenced in a study of OX40 agonist ivuxolimab in advanced cancers. Produced via immunoSEQ multiplex PCR; TCRdb's table is partial and in-frame only. The sample lists 60,000 to 70,000 clones, roughly 89% occurring once. Specimen: CD4+ or CD8+ T cells sorted from blood, collected in a trial of the OX40 agonist ivuxolimab. These receptors were obtained from an adult with an advanced solid tumor such as melanoma, head and neck, liver or kidney cancer. CDR3s include the opening cysteine and the closing phenylalanine or tryptophan. The D gene is left open where the match is weak. A clone size is listed for some rows: how often the clone was seen (once, few, many), or a class if it is expanded.

TRBV27	TRBJ2-7	.	few	CASSFFSGTSYEQYF	TGTGCCAGCAGTTTTTTTTCAGGGACTTCCTACGAGCAGTACTTC
TRBV11-3	TRBJ2-2	.	.	CASSLTDFTGELFF	TGTGCCAGCAGCTTGACAGATTTTACCGGGGAGCTGTTTTTT
TRBV13	TRBJ2-6	.	.	CASSRRGAANVLTF	TGTGCCAGCAGCCGCCGTGGTGCGGCCAACGTCCTGACTTTC
TRBV11-2	TRBJ2-3	.	.	CATRSDSTDTQYF	TGTGCCACACGCAGCGACAGCACAGATACGCAGTATTTT
TRBV27	TRBJ2-5	.	.	CASTQLGGETQYF	TGTGCCAGCACCCAACTTGGGGGTGAGACCCAGTACTTC
TRBV5-4	TRBJ2-1	TRBD2	.	CASSLSGTAEQFF	TGTGCCAGCAGCTTAAGCGGGACTGCCGAGCAGTTCTTC
TRBV4-1	TRBJ1-1	.	few	CASSQDRGLSSEAFF	TGCGCCAGCAGCCAAGATAGGGGCCTTTCCTCTGAAGCTTTCTTT
TRBV27	TRBJ2-7	TRBD2	.	CASSKSGGVTYEQYF	TGTGCCAGCAGCAAATCGGGGGGGGTTACCTACGAGCAGTACTTC
TRBV5-1	TRBJ2-1	.	.	CASSLSGTAYNEQFF	TGCGCCAGCAGCCTTAGCGGGACAGCCTACAATGAGCAGTTCTTC
TRBV15	TRBJ1-2	.	.	CATSREAGTYGYTF	TGTGCCACCAGCAGAGAGGCAGGGACGTATGGCTACACCTTC
TRBV5-4	TRBJ2-7	.	.	CASSAGYEQYF	TGTGCCAGCAGCGCGGGCTACGAGCAGTACTTC
TRBV30	TRBJ2-7	.	.	CAWSVKLTSYEQYF	TGTGCCTGGAGTGTAAAGCTGACATCCTACGAGCAGTACTTC
TRBV5-4	TRBJ2-7	.	.	CASSLQGRSSYEQYF	TGTGCCAGCAGCTTACAAGGGAGGAGCTCCTACGAGCAGTACTTC
TRBV6-1	TRBJ2-7	.	.	CASGLQGSSYEQYF	TGTGCCAGCGGGCTACAGGGAAGCTCCTACGAGCAGTACTTC
TRBV5-1	TRBJ2-5	TRBD2	.	CASSVAGVLETQYF	TGCGCCAGCAGCGTAGCGGGAGTGCTAGAGACCCAGTACTTC
TRBV30	TRBJ2-3	.	.	CAWSVGGAEGDTQYF	TGTGCCTGGAGCGTAGGAGGGGCCGAGGGAGATACGCAGTATTTT
TRBV4-1	TRBJ1-2	.	.	CASSQGFPGTIYGYTF	TGCGCCAGCAGCCAAGGCTTCCCCGGGACCATCTATGGCTACACCTTC
TRBV4-1	TRBJ1-2	.	.	CASSQGAAGPYGYTF	TGCGCCAGCAGCCAAGGAGCGGCAGGGCCCTATGGCTACACCTTC
TRBV29-1	TRBJ2-7	.	.	CSVVAAEGEYEQYF	TGCAGCGTTGTGGCAGCGGAGGGGGAGTACGAGCAGTACTTC
TRBV7-9	TRBJ2-1	TRBD2	.	CASSPLAGGSFWQFF	TGTGCCAGCAGCCCTCTAGCGGGAGGTAGTTTCTGGCAGTTCTTC
TRBV6-1	TRBJ2-3	.	.	CASRPAVGYTDTQYF	TGTGCCAGCAGACCCGCGGTGGGGTACACAGATACGCAGTATTTT
TRBV19	TRBJ1-5	.	.	CASSIPPRQPQHF	TGTGCCAGTAGTATCCCCCCTCGCCAGCCCCAGCATTTT
TRBV30	TRBJ1-1	.	.	CAWSVLSGYGNTEAFF	TGTGCCTGGAGTGTATTATCAGGGTATGGAAACACTGAAGCTTTCTTT
TRBV19	TRBJ2-3	.	.	CASSIMSVDTQYF	TGTGCCAGTAGTATAATGAGTGTAGATACGCAGTATTTT
TRBV5-4	TRBJ1-1	TRBD1	medium-sized	CASSLGTGTFF	TGTGCCAGCAGCTTGGGGACAGGTACTTTCTTT
TRBV4-1	TRBJ2-7	TRBD2	.	CASSSPSGSVYEQYF	TGCGCCAGCAGCAGCCCTAGCGGGAGTGTTTACGAGCAGTACTTC
TRBV19	TRBJ2-7	TRBD2	once	CASSIPGLAYEQYF	TGTGCCAGTAGTATCCCCGGACTAGCCTACGAGCAGTACTTC
TRBV27	TRBJ1-2	.	.	CASRGIGQPTYGYTF	TGTGCCAGCCGTGGTATCGGACAGCCTACTTATGGCTACACCTTC
TRBV6-1	TRBJ1-2	.	.	CASSEIGGNGYTF	TGTGCCAGCAGTGAGATCGGGGGAAATGGCTACACCTTC
TRBV27	TRBJ2-7	.	.	CASSLSYGYEQYF	TGTGCCAGCAGTTTAAGTTACGGTTACGAGCAGTACTTC
TRBV27	TRBJ2-7	.	.	CASSLVFTGFYEQYF	TGTGCCAGCAGTTTAGTCTTTACAGGGTTCTACGAGCAGTACTTC
TRBV6-5	TRBJ1-2	.	.	CASSPVPGIGYTF	TGTGCCAGCAGCCCAGTCCCTGGAATTGGCTACACCTTC
TRBV5-1	TRBJ1-6	.	.	CASSLEGVGSPLHF	TGCGCCAGCAGCTTGGAAGGGGTAGGTTCACCCCTCCACTTT
TRBV5-1	TRBJ1-5	.	.	CASSLRGAKSEPQHF	TGCGCCAGCAGCTTGCGGGGGGCGAAGAGTGAGCCCCAGCATTTT